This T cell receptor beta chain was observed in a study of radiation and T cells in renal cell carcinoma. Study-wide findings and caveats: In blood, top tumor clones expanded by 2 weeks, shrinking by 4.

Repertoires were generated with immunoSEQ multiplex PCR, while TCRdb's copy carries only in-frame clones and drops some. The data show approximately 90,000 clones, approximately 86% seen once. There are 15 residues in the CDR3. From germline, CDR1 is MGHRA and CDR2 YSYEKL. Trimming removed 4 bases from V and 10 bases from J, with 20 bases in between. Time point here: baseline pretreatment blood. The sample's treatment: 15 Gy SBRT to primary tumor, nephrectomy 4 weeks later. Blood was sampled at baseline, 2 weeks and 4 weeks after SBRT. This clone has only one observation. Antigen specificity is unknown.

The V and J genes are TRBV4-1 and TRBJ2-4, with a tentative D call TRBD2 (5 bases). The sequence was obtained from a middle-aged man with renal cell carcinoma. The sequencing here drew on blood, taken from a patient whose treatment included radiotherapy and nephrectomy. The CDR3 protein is CASSPGIGESLIQYF. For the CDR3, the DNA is TGCGCCAGCAGCCCGGGTATTGGGGAGTCCCTAATTCAGTACTTC.